Below, 9 T cell receptor beta chains from the same sample are listed, as sequenced in a study of regulatory T cells in long-lasting Graves disease. The time point denotes: newly diagnosed GD, antithyroid drugs for less than 3 months. Preparation of the TCR library used RNA extracted from PBMCs. Combining iRepertoire HTBI primers with Arm-PCR of CDR3 regions, the authors built TCR beta libraries. TCRdb reanalysed the multiplex PCR reads using MiXCR and keeps one entry per CDR3 protein. The table records approximately 490,000 distinct CDR3 sequences, about 17% of them present only once. This sample was also put to use in a study of T cells in Graves' hyperthyroidism and ophthalmopathy.

The source material was peripheral blood mononuclear cells (PBMCs), sampled at new diagnosis, from a patient treated with antithyroid drugs. The origin of the receptors is a man between 35 and 55 years old with Graves disease.

Many counts were recorded for this clonotype. This chain uses TRBV20-1 with TRBJ1-1; a weak D match, TRBD1 (6 bases). With 0 bases removed from V and 0 bases from J, the gap between germline ends came to 11 bases. CDR1 DFQATT and CDR2 SNEGSKA come from the germline V gene (reference sequence). The CDR3 runs 15 residues. DNA of the CDR3: TGCAGTGCTAGAGATCTGAGGGGGATGAACACTGAAGCTTTCTTT. It translates to CSARDLRGMNTEAFF.

The CDR3, as DNA: TGTGCCATCAGTGGCAACCCCCCGGGGGATGAGCAGTTCTTC. Its translation: CAISGNPPGDEQFF. The chain combines TRBV10-3 with TRBJ2-1; D might be TRBD2 (6 bases). CDR1 ENHRY and CDR2 SYGVKD come from the germline V gene. The CDR3 loop spans 14 amino acids. With 4 bases removed from V and 8 bases from J, the gap between germline ends came to 15 bases.

The sample holds many counts of this clonotype. The V call is TRBV11-2, the J call TRBJ2-7, with 7 bases fitting TRBD2. Unmatched junction bases numbered 9, after V lost 6 bases and J lost 1 base. Germline V gives CDR1 SGHAT, CDR2 FQNNGV. The CDR3 has 15 amino acids. The CDR3 protein is CASSSSGIKSYEQYF. CDR3 coding DNA: TGTGCCAGCAGTTCCAGCGGGATCAAATCCTACGAGCAGTACTTC.

This clonotype was counted a few times. The rearrangement uses TRBV5-1 and TRBJ2-5; D is perhaps TRBD1 or TRBD2 (6 bases each). Germline V gives CDR1 SGHRS, CDR2 YFSETQ. The CDR3 contains 15 residues. V was pared by 0 bases and J by 1 base, with 10 bases between. The CDR3 reads CASSLVGGSQETQYF. The CDR3 DNA is TGCGCCAGCAGCTTGGTAGGGGGGAGCCAAGAGACCCAGTACTTC.

This clonotype was seen a few times. This chain uses TRBV7-2 with TRBJ2-3; D call uncertain. Trimming cost V 5 bases and J 6 bases, with 15 bases left between them. Germline assignment: CDR1 SGHTA and CDR2 FQGNSA. The CDR3 runs to 14 residues. The CDR3 nucleotides are TGTGCCAGCAGCCGACGTCTTTGGTCGGATACGCAGTATTTT. Amino acids: CASSRRLWSDTQYF. The full variable domain, rest sourced from reference TRBV7-2 and TRBJ2-3, is GAGVSQSPSNKVTEKGKDVELRCDPISGHTALYWYRQSLGQGLEFLIYFQGNSAPDKSGLPSDRFSAERTGGSVSTLTIQRTQQEDSAVYLCASSRRLWSDTQYFGPGTRLTVL.

This chain connects TRBV7-6 to TRBJ1-1; D is possibly TRBD1 (6 bases). The CDR3 loop spans 14 amino acids. CDR1 is SGHVS, CDR2 FNYEAQ, per germline. V lost 4 bases, J lost 6 bases, and 15 bases lay in between. The CDR3 region is CASSYSTGTSEAFF. In DNA form, the CDR3 reads TGTGCCAGCAGCTATTCAACAGGGACCTCTGAAGCTTTCTTT.

This clonotype was counted a few times. This could be a read error, since a much larger clone is one nucleotide away. The chain employs TRBV5-1 and TRBJ2-1; 7 bases fit TRBD2. This CDR3 is built from 16 residues. Germline V gene sequence: CDR1 SGHRS, CDR2 YFSETQ. V lost 3 bases, J lost 9 bases, and 15 bases stayed unmatched. The CDR3 DNA sequence: TGCGCCAGCAGCTCGTTAGTGCTAGCGGAAGAGGGTGAGCAGTTCTTC. Residues: CASSSLVLAEEGEQFF.

Note on this clonotype: It differs at one base from a far larger clone, so likely a read error. The conserved closing phenylalanine or tryptophan is absent in this CDR3, likely reflecting a read error. CDR3 amino acids: CASSSYSRAEAFL. Written as DNA, the CDR3 is TGTGCCAGCAGTTCCTATAGTCGGGCTGAAGCTTTCCTT. The chain links TRBV6-5 to TRBJ2-3; no reliable D call. The J call may be wrong; the DNA end is better matched by TRBJ1-1. Germline lookup yields CDR1 MNHEY and CDR2 SVGAGI. The length of the CDR3 is 13 residues.

A few counts support this clonotype. A read error is possible here, since a much larger clone lies one base away. V and J are TRBV2 and TRBJ1-3, with D possibly being TRBD1 (5 bases). The CDR3 is made up of 15 amino acids. Germline CDR1 SNHLY, CDR2 FYNNEI. Between the trimmed V and J ends, which lost 3 bases and 0 bases, there was a span of 9 bases. The DNA of the CDR3 is TGTGCCAGCAGTGAGGACACGAGCTCTGGAAACACCATATATTTT. Translated: CASSEDTSSGNTIYF.